Below are 20 T cell receptor beta chains sequenced from a single sample in a study of metastatic and nonmetastatic thyroid tumors. Prior to thyroid surgery, none of the patients had received any treatment. Through MiXCR, TCRdb re-clonotyped the PCR reads. The sample yields tens of thousands of clones, roughly a sixth seen once. Input material: tumor tissue. Receptors originate from a female donor with papillary thyroid cancer or a benign thyroid nodule (not recorded which). Some clones in this sample may be carry-over from other donors' samples.

This clone was seen only a few times. A much larger clone lies one base from this, so it may be a read error. The chain recombines TRBV20-1 with TRBJ1-1; possible D gene TRBD1, 6 bases. Germline V gene lookup returns CDR1 DFQATT and CDR2 SNEGSKA (reference sequence). The CDR3 consists of 11 residues. The CDR3 DNA follows: TGCATCCTGGGACATAACACTGAAGCTTTCTTT. It specifies CILGHNTEAFF.

This clone occurred many times. V and J are TRBV19 and TRBJ2-5; D is perhaps TRBD1 or TRBD2 (5 bases each). Germline CDR1 reads LNHDA; CDR2 reads SQIVND (reference sequence). The CDR3 covers 15 residues. V dropped 7 bases and J dropped 7 bases, with 22 bases sitting between them. CDR3 sequence: CASIPFHHDGGTQYF. The CDR3 nucleotides read TGTGCCAGTATCCCTTTTCATCACGATGGGGGGACCCAGTACTTC. Supplemented by reference TRBV19 and TRBJ2-5, the full variable domain reads DGGITQSPKYLFRKEGQNVTLSCEQNLNHDAMYWYRQDPGQGLRLIYYSQIVNDFQKGDIAEGYSVSREKKESFPLTVTSAQKNPTAFYLCASIPFHHDGGTQYFGPGTRLLVL.

This clone appeared many times. This rearrangement joins TRBV5-1 to TRBJ1-5; 9 nucleotides match TRBD1. This CDR3 has 16 amino acids. The germline V gene has CDR1 SGHRS and CDR2 YFSETQ. V shed 4 bases and J 3 bases; nucleotides not matched to a gene: 8. The CDR3 here is CASSPGTGLANQPQHF. CDR3 in DNA: TGCGCCAGCAGCCCAGGGACAGGGCTAGCCAATCAGCCCCAGCATTTT. The entire variable domain, with the rest obtained from reference TRBV5-1 and TRBJ1-5, is as follows: KAGVTQTPRYLIKTRGQQVTLSCSPISGHRSVSWYQQTPGQGLQFLFEYFSETQRNKGNFPGRFSGRQFSNSRSEMNVSTLELGDSALYLCASSPGTGLANQPQHFGDGTRLSIL.

The V call is TRBV6-1, the J call TRBJ1-5, with D maybe TRBD1 (6 bases). Germline V gene sequence: CDR1 MNHNS, CDR2 SASEGT. Trimming left V 6 bases short and J 3 bases short, with 12 bases between. This CDR3 is 14 amino acids long. The CDR3 loop is CASSYTGPNQPQHF. In DNA form, the CDR3 reads TGTGCCAGCAGCTATACAGGGCCCAATCAGCCCCAGCATTTT.

This clone has at least ten counts. V and J are TRBV19 and TRBJ2-2; no definite D call. This CDR3 is 12 amino acids long. Between the trimmed V and J ends, which lost 5 bases and 7 bases, there was a span of 8 bases. From germline, CDR1 is LNHDA and CDR2 SQIVND (reference sequence). The CDR3 DNA reads TGTGCCAGTAGTCCCCTTGGCGGGGAGCTGTTTTTT. Its protein product is CASSPLGGELFF.

This clone occurred a few times. The chain combines TRBV28 with TRBJ2-4; 7 bases match TRBD1. J lost 3 bases, V lost 7 bases, and 15 bases had no gene match. The CDR3 has 17 residues. CDR1 is MDHEN and CDR2 is SYDVKM in the germline V gene. CDR3 protein: CASTPQHRGRGKNIQYF. In nucleotides, the CDR3 is TGTGCCAGCACCCCTCAGCACAGGGGCCGGGGCAAAAACATTCAGTACTTC.

This clone was counted ten times or more. The CDR3 loop reads CASSLSGSSRGQYF. The CDR3 DNA reads TGTGCCAGTAGTCTCAGCGGGAGCTCCCGAGGGCAGTACTTC. This chain connects TRBV19 to TRBJ2-7; TRBD2 agrees at 8 bases. Germline V lookup: CDR1 LNHDA, CDR2 SQIVND (reference sequence). The CDR3 has 14 amino acids. J was trimmed by 9 bases and V by 5 bases; bases with no gene match: 12.

The chain employs TRBV20-1 and TRBJ2-1, with D tentatively TRBD2 (5 bases). Between the trimmed V and J ends, which lost 4 bases and 1 base, there was a span of 14 bases. This CDR3 contains 15 residues. The germline CDR1 and CDR2 sequences are DFQATT and SNEGSKA (reference sequence). The CDR3 DNA is TGCAGTGCTAAAATAGAGGGAAGGTCCTACAATGAGCAGTTCTTC. It translates to CSAKIEGRSYNEQFF.

This clone was seen at least ten times. The chain is built from TRBV6-5 and TRBJ1-5; D remains ambiguous. This CDR3 is built from 18 residues. Germline V gene data show CDR1 as MNHEY and CDR2 as SVGAGI. V was pared by 6 bases and J by 0 bases, with 21 bases between. The CDR3 is CASSRLHPWVASNQPQHF. In nucleotides, the CDR3 is TGTGCCAGCAGCCGCCTTCACCCATGGGTGGCTAGCAATCAGCCCCAGCATTTT.

There are many counts of this clone. For the CDR3, the DNA is TGCAGTGCCCAGACAGGGGGAAATGTCTACGAGCAGTACTTC. It encodes CSAQTGGNVYEQYF. The rearrangement uses TRBV20-1 and TRBJ2-7, with 9 bases that match TRBD1. The CDR3 length is 14 residues. V lost 6 bases to trimming and J lost 3 bases; unmatched junction nucleotides: 9. CDR1 and CDR2 (germline): DFQATT, SNEGSKA (reference sequence).

This clone was detected many times. The chain uses TRBV27 and TRBJ2-5; possible D gene TRBD2, 6 bases. V was trimmed by 6 bases and J by 3 bases, leaving 17 bases between them. CDR1 and CDR2 (germline): MNHEY, SMNVEV (reference sequence). The CDR3 length is 15 residues. The CDR3 sequence is CASSPDTGLEETQYF. CDR3 coding DNA: TGTGCCAGCAGCCCCGATACGGGACTGGAAGAGACCCAGTACTTC.

This clone has a count of ten or more. A read error is possible here, since a much larger clone lies one base away. Other nucleotide sequences in the sample specify the same CDR3. The CDR3 nucleotides read TGCAGTGCCTCTGGGGGACAGGGCCAGCGAGGCGGCAATCAGCCCCAGCATTTT. Translated: CSASGGQGQRGGNQPQHF. The chain links TRBV20-1 to TRBJ1-5, with TRBD1 matching 9 bases. The CDR3 has 18 amino acids. The germline V gene has CDR1 DFQATT and CDR2 SNEGSKA (reference sequence). V shed 6 bases and J 2 bases; nucleotides not matched to a gene: 17.

The table lists this clone with many counts. This chain links TRBV18 with TRBJ2-5; D remains unclear. The CDR3 is 11 amino acids. V shed 4 bases and J shed 2 bases, with 2 bases lying between them. Germline lookup yields CDR1 KGHSH and CDR2 LQKENI. The CDR3 coding sequence is TGTGCCAGCTCACATCAAGAGACCCAGTACTTC. Amino acids: CASSHQETQYF.

This clone has ten or more counts. This chain links TRBV29-1 with TRBJ1-2; perhaps TRBD1 as D (5 bases). V shed 5 bases and J shed 1 base, with 14 bases lying between them. CDR1 is SQVTM and CDR2 is ANQGSEA in the germline V gene. The length of the CDR3 is 14 residues. The CDR3 DNA is TGCAGCGTTACCGGGACGACCGTTAACTATGGCTACACCTTC. It codes for CSVTGTTVNYGYTF.

This clone appeared a few times. This may be a read error, as it is one base from a much larger clone. Other DNA sequences of this sample code for an identical CDR3. The chain employs TRBV20-1 and TRBJ2-1; D remains ambiguous. The CDR3 extends over 15 amino acids. V lost 1 base and J 1 base, leaving 11 bases between the germline ends. Germline values: CDR1 DFQATT, CDR2 SNEGSKA (reference sequence). The DNA of the CDR3 is TGCAGTGCTAGAGTGGGTACGAAGTCCTACAATGAGCAGTTCTTC. The encoded protein is CSARVGTKSYNEQFF.

This clone has ten or more counts. The chain couples TRBV20-1 to TRBJ2-5; TRBD1 might be the D (5 bases). CDR1 is DFQATT and CDR2 is SNEGSKA in the germline V gene (reference sequence). Trimming removed 4 bases at V and 9 bases at J, with 18 bases between. The CDR3 is made up of 13 amino acids. CDR3 residues: CSATHRDSLPQYF. CDR3 nucleotides: TGCAGTGCTACCCATCGAGACAGCCTTCCCCAGTACTTC.

This clone was detected ten times or more. This chain links TRBV11-2 with TRBJ2-2; D unclear. This CDR3 region has 14 residues. Trimming cost V 5 bases and J 7 bases, with 14 bases left between them. Germline V CDR1 and CDR2: SGHAT, FQNNGV. The CDR3 sequence: CASSPPGTGGELFF. The CDR3 nucleotides are TGTGCCAGCAGCCCACCAGGCACGGGCGGGGAGCTGTTTTTT. The whole variable domain, filled in from reference TRBV11-2 and TRBJ2-2, reads EAGVAQSPRYKIIEKRQSVAFWCNPISGHATLYWYQQILGQGPKLLIQFQNNGVVDDSQLPKDRFSAERLKGVDSTLKIQPAKLEDSAVYLCASSPPGTGGELFFGEGSRLTVL.

V gene TRBV10-2 combines with J gene TRBJ2-1; TRBD2 aligns across 14 bases. The CDR3 sequence is 15 residues long. In germline, CDR1 is WSHSY, CDR2 SAAADI. V trimming: 6 bases; J trimming: 10 bases; junction bases outside the gene matches: 8. CDR3 residues: CASRQRLAGGREQFF. The CDR3 DNA is TGCGCCAGCAGACAAAGACTAGCGGGAGGGAGGGAGCAGTTCTTC.

The CDR3 DNA is TGTGCCAGCAGCTTAGGTACTAGCGTGAGGTTCACAGATACGCAGTATTTT. This sequence encodes CASSLGTSVRFTDTQYF. The chain is built from TRBV11-2 and TRBJ2-3, with TRBD2 matching 7 bases. V lost 1 base and J lost 2; bases outside the gene matches: 9. Germline V lookup: CDR1 SGHAT, CDR2 FQNNGV. The CDR3 is made up of 17 amino acids.

CDR3 coding DNA: TGTGCCAGCTCACCTGAACAGGACACCACCGGGGAGCTGTTTTTT. This sequence encodes CASSPEQDTTGELFF. This rearrangement joins TRBV18 to TRBJ2-2; possible D gene TRBD1, 5 bases. This CDR3 spans 15 amino acids. Trimming removed 3 bases from V and 4 bases from J, with 12 bases in between. CDR1 is KGHSH, CDR2 LQKENI, per germline.